This TCR beta chain derives from a study of T cells in Graves' hyperthyroidism and ophthalmopathy. On this clonotype itself: This may arise from a read error, as a much more abundant clone is one base away.

There were TCR beta CDR3 regions amplified from RNA transcripts. A first-round RT-PCR of the TCR CDR3 used the HTBI primer set. TCRdb itself ran the multiplex PCR reads through MiXCR, one entry per CDR3 protein. The profile covers approximately 410,000 distinct CDR3 sequences, with roughly an eighth appearing a single time and about 5% taken by the ten largest. Germline CDR1 is SNHLY and CDR2 is FYNNEI. The CDR3 totals 16 residues. Material for sequencing was blood. This chain joins TRBV2 and TRBJ2-5; 13 bases are shared with TRBD2. This receptor was identified in a woman between 18 and 29 years old with Graves' hyperthyroidism. As DNA, the CDR3 is TGTGCCAGCAGTGTGGGGACTAGCGGGATCCTGGAGACCCAGTGCTTC. Amino acid sequence: CASSVGTSGILETQCF.